This entry describes one T cell receptor (beta chain). The antigen is unknown. This sample is drawn from a study of shared clonotypes between healthy human individuals. Study-wide points: The authors expected sequencing depth to affect clonotype sharing among donors. Across a handful of donors, naive CD4 shared roughly 5%, naive CD8 less than 4%, memory CD4 roughly 2.1%, memory CD8 around 0.42%.

Original handling: Without quality scores, immunoSEQ junctional reads could not be filtered like full-length reads. Produced via immunoSEQ multiplex PCR; TCRdb's table is partial and in-frame only. V, J and clone size are taken as reported in that table, and D and trimming were inferred from the DNA itself. This sample has around 1.4 million clones, with less than 99% found just once. The CDR3 has 15 amino acids. Trimming removed 4 bases from V and 3 bases from J, with 17 bases in between. The V gene's germline CDR1 is SGHKS and CDR2 YYEKEE (reference sequence). The sequencing sample was made of naive CD4+ T cells sorted from blood. As to subset: CD45RA+ positively selected. This receptor was identified in a man aged 25 to 40 in good health. The gene calls are TRBV5-5 and TRBJ2-7; TRBD2 might be the D (6 bases). CDR3 coding DNA: TGTGCCAGCAGCGTTTGGGGGACTCAACTCTACGAGCAGTACTTC. This encodes CASSVWGTQLYEQYF.